The 32 T cell receptor beta chains listed next were all sequenced from one sample in a study of identical twins' blood T cells. A single record per CDR3 protein comes from TCRdb applying MiXCR to the 5' RACE reads. This sample yields fewer than 450,000 distinct CDR3 sequences, of which over 25% are seen a single time; roughly 5.5% belongs to the top ten. Source material: PBMCs. Source of these receptors: a woman between 18 and 50 years old in good health.

V and J are TRBV7-9 and TRBJ1-2; a possible D gene is TRBD1 (5 bases). The CDR3 has 11 amino acids. The V end lost 6 bases, the J end lost 8 bases, and 10 bases lay between the germline ends. CDR1 SEHNR and CDR2 FQNEAQ come from the germline V gene (reference sequence). CDR3 sequence: CASRGDGGYTF. The CDR3 nucleotides read TGTGCCAGCAGGGGGGATGGAGGCTACACCTTC.

This clonotype turned up a few times. The J gene is TRBJ1-1, the V gene TRBV6-2 or TRBV6-3; maybe TRBD1 (6 bases). The V end lost 6 bases, the J end lost 8 bases, and 13 bases lay between the germline ends. CDR3 size: 12 residues. CDR1 is MNHEY and CDR2 is SVGEGT in the germline V gene. The CDR3 bases are TGTGCCAGCAGACACCGAGGGGGGGAAGCTTTCTTT. Translation gives CASRHRGGEAFF.

In regard to this clonotype: The germline gene is not matched at one end of the junction; a read error may be the cause. This rearrangement joins TRBV11-2 to TRBJ1-5; D gene ambiguous. Germline CDR1 reads SGHAT; CDR2 reads FQNNGV. CDR3 length: 15 residues. CDR3 amino acids: CASSLDGIRNQPQHF. In nucleotides, the CDR3 is TGTGCCAGCAGCCTAGATGGGATAAGGAATCAGCCCCAGCATTTT.

The rearrangement links TRBV20-1 to TRBJ2-1; perhaps TRBD1 as D (6 bases). With 8 bases removed from V and 2 bases from J, the gap between germline ends came to 16 bases. Germline CDR1 reads DFQATT; CDR2 reads SNEGSKA (reference sequence). The CDR3 consists of 14 residues. The CDR3 sequence is CSTDQGSPYNEQFF. The CDR3 DNA is TGCAGTACCGATCAGGGGAGCCCCTACAATGAGCAGTTCTTC.

The chain carries TRBV27 and TRBJ2-1, with 7 bases identical to TRBD2. The V segment lost 7 bases and the J segment 3 bases; nucleotides outside the gene matches: 6. CDR1 is MNHEY, CDR2 SMNVEV, per germline (reference sequence). This CDR3 comprises 14 residues. The CDR3 reads CASTRAGLYNEQFF. In DNA form, the CDR3 reads TGTGCCAGCACAAGAGCGGGGCTCTACAATGAGCAGTTCTTC.

This clonotype has a single count. The DNA of the CDR3 is TGTGCCATCAGTACTCAGGAAAGAGGACAGCCTAATGAAAAACTGTTTTTT. It encodes CAISTQERGQPNEKLFF. The rearrangement joins TRBV10-3 to TRBJ1-4, with D possibly matching TRBD1 (6 bases). Trimming removed 5 bases from V and 3 bases from J, with 19 bases in between. The length of the CDR3 is 17 residues. Germline lookup yields CDR1 ENHRY and CDR2 SYGVKD.

This clonotype was seen at least ten times. The chain links TRBV27 to TRBJ1-2, with 9 bases aligning to TRBD1. The V gene end was trimmed by 5 bases and the J gene end by 0 bases; junction bases not matched to a gene: 7. Germline CDR1 MNHEY, CDR2 SMNVEV (reference sequence). The CDR3 contains 16 residues. The CDR3 sequence is CASSPGTGSSNYGYTF. CDR3 in DNA: TGTGCCAGCAGTCCCGGGACAGGGAGCTCTAACTATGGCTACACCTTC.

The rearrangement uses TRBV20-1 and TRBJ1-1; TRBD1 might be the D (6 bases). The V and J ends lost 6 bases and 2 bases respectively, with 13 bases between them. CDR3 size: 13 residues. Germline loops: CDR1 DFQATT, CDR2 SNEGSKA (reference sequence). The CDR3 nucleotides read TGCAGTGCCATACCGGGGGCTAACACTGAAGCTTTCTTT. Residues: CSAIPGANTEAFF.

The chain combines TRBV7-9 with TRBJ2-3; 8 bases align to TRBD1. CDR1 is SEHNR and CDR2 is FQNEAQ in the germline V gene (reference sequence). The CDR3 runs to 19 residues. V shed 2 bases and J 7 bases; nucleotides not matched to a gene: 20. The CDR3 reads CASSLPGRGHQGARYTQYF. The DNA for the CDR3 is TGTGCCAGCAGCTTACCGGGCAGGGGGCATCAGGGCGCACGATATACGCAGTATTTT.

This chain uses TRBV5-1 with TRBJ1-2, with 9 bases that match TRBD1. This CDR3 has 16 residues. CDR1 and CDR2 from the germline V gene are SGHRS and YFSETQ. The V gene end was trimmed by 5 bases and the J gene end by 3 bases; junction bases not matched to a gene: 11. CDR3 protein: CASRADRGFGYYGYTF. For the CDR3, the DNA is TGCGCCAGCAGGGCGGACAGGGGCTTTGGCTACTATGGCTACACCTTC. The full variable domain, in which reference TRBV5-1 and TRBJ1-2 provide the parts outside the CDR3, is KAGVTQTPRYLIKTRGQQVTLSCSPISGHRSVSWYQQTPGQGLQFLFEYFSETQRNKGNFPGRFSGRQFSNSRSEMNVSTLELGDSALYLCASRADRGFGYYGYTFGSGTRLTVV.

V gene TRBV9 combines with J gene TRBJ1-1, with TRBD1 identical over 7 bases. The V and J ends lost 3 bases and 4 bases, in that order; junction bases with no gene match: 6. This CDR3 has 14 amino acids. Germline-derived CDR1 and CDR2 are SGDLS and YYNGEE. CDR3 residues: CASSAGGTITEAFF. The CDR3 bases are TGTGCCAGCAGCGCAGGGGGAACCATCACTGAAGCTTTCTTT.

The J gene is TRBJ1-2, the V gene TRBV2; 9 bases map to TRBD1. The CDR3 sequence is 14 residues long. V trimming: 5 bases; J trimming: 7 bases; junction bases outside the gene matches: 8. Germline V lookup: CDR1 SNHLY, CDR2 FYNNEI. CDR3 bases: TGTGCCAGCAGTTCCGGGACAGGGTCAGGTGGCTACACCTTC. This codes for CASSSGTGSGGYTF.

This clonotype was observed a handful of times. The chain couples TRBV18 to TRBJ2-7; D is possibly TRBD2 (5 bases). Germline CDR1 reads KGHSH; CDR2 reads LQKENI. V lost 3 bases, J lost 5 bases, and 11 bases lay in between. The CDR3 runs to 13 residues. CDR3 DNA: TGTGCCAGCTCACCGGGCCAACTAGACGAGCAGTACTTC. This codes for CASSPGQLDEQYF.

Only a few counts were recorded for this clonotype. The chain links TRBV5-5 to TRBJ2-7; D is unclear. The germline V gene encodes CDR1 SGHKS and CDR2 YYEKEE (reference sequence). V shed 0 bases and J shed 3 bases, with 7 bases lying between them. The CDR3 has 13 amino acids. CDR3 bases: TGTGCCAGCAGCTTGGCCAGCTTCTACGAGCAGTACTTC. Translation: CASSLASFYEQYF.

The chain is built from TRBV7-9 and TRBJ2-2; D is unclear. This CDR3 region has 13 residues. CDR1 is SEHNR and CDR2 is FQNEAQ in the germline V gene (reference sequence). Trimming stripped 7 bases from V and 9 bases from J, with 15 bases between. The CDR3 DNA follows: TGTGCCAGCACCCCGGATCCTCACCGGGAGCTGTTTTTT. Protein: CASTPDPHRELFF.

This clonotype was seen a few times. The genes are TRBV5-1 and TRBJ2-1; 7 nucleotides align to TRBD2. J lost 5 bases, V lost 2 bases, and 4 bases had no gene match. The CDR3 covers 14 residues. The germline CDR1 and CDR2 sequences are SGHRS and YFSETQ. In DNA, the CDR3 is TGCGCCAGCAGCTTAGTGCTAGCGGACAATGAGCAGTTCTTC. Amino acid sequence: CASSLVLADNEQFF.

The CDR3 sequence is CSASGQDQPQHF. In DNA form, the CDR3 reads TGCAGTGCTAGTGGTCAAGATCAGCCCCAGCATTTT. The J gene is TRBJ1-5, the V gene TRBV20-1, with no clear D. The germline CDR1 and CDR2 sequences are DFQATT and SNEGSKA (reference sequence). V was shortened by 3 bases and J by 5 bases, with 8 bases between the two germline ends. The CDR3 totals 12 residues.

This chain uses TRBV20-1 with TRBJ2-3, with TRBD2 identical over 8 bases. Trimming took 5 bases from V and 3 from J; bases not matched to a gene: 10. This CDR3 has 15 residues. CDR1 is DFQATT, CDR2 SNEGSKA, per germline (reference sequence). The CDR3 nucleotides are TGCAGTGCTCGCCCGCCGGGACTAGGAACAGATACGCAGTATTTT. Translating it yields CSARPPGLGTDTQYF.

The chain has TRBV25-1 and TRBJ2-7; D is undetermined. Trimming removed 3 bases at V and 0 bases at J, with 9 bases between. The germline CDR1 and CDR2 sequences are MGHDK and SYGVNS. The CDR3 is 14 amino acids. Written as DNA, the CDR3 is TGTGCCAGCAGTGACCGACAAGACTCCTACGAGCAGTACTTC. It translates to CASSDRQDSYEQYF.

The chain couples TRBV7-9 to TRBJ1-1; D gene ambiguous. From germline, CDR1 is SEHNR and CDR2 FQNEAQ (reference sequence). The CDR3 is 14 residues long. V was pared by 2 bases and J by 2 bases, with 9 bases between. The CDR3 sequence is CASSLIGANTEAFF. CDR3 bases: TGTGCCAGCAGCTTAATAGGAGCTAACACTGAAGCTTTCTTT.

This clonotype is a singleton in its sample. A read error may account for a junction end that differs from germline. This chain links TRBV6-2 or TRBV6-3 with TRBJ1-1; D gene unclear. The length of the CDR3 is 12 residues. The germline gives CDR1 MNHEY, CDR2 SVGEGT. CDR3 sequence reads: CACSYTGAEAFF. CDR3 nucleotide sequence: TGTGCCTGCAGTTACACGGGTGCTGAAGCTTTCTTT.

Many counts were recorded for this clonotype. The V call is TRBV19, the J call TRBJ2-2; no definite D call. The V end was cut by 4 bases, the J end by 3 bases, with 6 bases between. The CDR3 loop spans 13 amino acids. Germline-derived CDR1 and CDR2 are LNHDA and SQIVND (reference sequence). The DNA of the CDR3 is TGTGCCAGTAGTAGACGGGACACCGGGGAGCTGTTTTTT. Amino acid sequence: CASSRRDTGELFF.

A word on this clonotype: The conserved phenylalanine or tryptophan normally closing the CDR3 is absent here, so this likely arose from a read error. V gene TRBV12-3 or TRBV12-4 combines with J gene TRBJ1-1; no clear D gene. V dropped 3 bases and J dropped 0 bases, with 11 bases sitting between them. This CDR3 is 15 amino acids long. CDR3 DNA sequence: TGTGCCAGCAGTTTCTCGGCGGCCATGAACACTGAAGCTTTCTCT. It is translated as CASSFSAAMNTEAFS.

This clonotype appeared a few times. The chain has TRBV6-5 and TRBJ1-6, with D uncertain. This CDR3 contains 16 residues. The V gene's germline CDR1 is MNHEY and CDR2 SVGAGI. The V end was cut by 4 bases, the J end by 0 bases, with 10 bases between. The DNA of the CDR3 is TGTGCCAGCAGTTTAGGACGCAACTCCTATAATTCACCCCTCCACTTT. It is translated as CASSLGRNSYNSPLHF.

Comments on this clonotype: One base away lies a much larger clone, so this may be a sequencing read error. The CDR3 DNA reads as TGTGCCAGCAGTCTTGTACAGGGGGCGATGGGATCCACTGAAGCTTTCTTT. Its translation is CASSLVQGAMGSTEAFF. The gene calls are TRBV6-2 or TRBV6-3 and TRBJ1-1, with 9 bases fitting TRBD1. V was clipped by 5 bases and J by 4 bases; unmatched bases: 14. The length of the CDR3 is 17 residues. Germline CDR1 reads MNHEY; CDR2 reads SVGEGT.

As to this clonotype: A much larger clonotype is one base distant, so this may be a read error. The rearrangement uses TRBV9 and TRBJ2-2; no reliable D call. The V gene's germline CDR1 is SGDLS and CDR2 YYNGEE. The CDR3 extends over 13 amino acids. The CDR3 region is CAGSVPFGGELFF. The CDR3 coding sequence is TGTGCCGGCAGCGTACCCTTCGGCGGGGAGCTGTTTTTT. Looking up the rest from reference TRBV9 and TRBJ2-2 gives the full variable domain: DSGVTQTPKHLITATGQRVTLRCSPRSGDLSVYWYQQSLDQGLQFLIQYYNGEERAKGNILERFSAQQFPDLHSELNLSSLELGDSALYFCAGSVPFGGELFFGEGSRLTVL.

This clonotype has a handful of counts. The chain combines TRBV6-5 with TRBJ2-2, with 12 bases that match TRBD1. The ends lost 6 bases at V and 8 bases at J; junction bases unmatched: 10. The germline V gene encodes CDR1 MNHEY and CDR2 SVGAGI. CDR3 length equals 16 residues. The CDR3 is CASRRPGQGARGELFF. CDR3 DNA sequence: TGTGCCAGCAGGAGACCGGGACAGGGGGCCAGAGGGGAGCTGTTTTTT.

This sequence joins TRBV6-5 and TRBJ2-6, with unresolved D. Germline-derived CDR1 and CDR2 are MNHEY and SVGAGI. V shed 7 bases and J shed 2 bases, with 6 bases lying between them. CDR3 length equals 13 residues. The CDR3 coding sequence is TGTGCCAGCATCAACCCTGGGGCCAACGTCCTGACTTTC. It codes for CASINPGANVLTF.

The V call is TRBV5-1, the J call TRBJ2-2, with TRBD2 identical over 7 bases. The germline V gene encodes CDR1 SGHRS and CDR2 YFSETQ. The V segment lost 4 bases and the J segment 2 bases; nucleotides outside the gene matches: 17. The CDR3 contains 19 residues. Written as DNA, the CDR3 is TGCGCCAGCAGCCCCCCCAGCGGGGTACCAAGAAGAAACACCGGGGAGCTGTTTTTT. Its translation: CASSPPSGVPRRNTGELFF.

V and J are TRBV6-1 and TRBJ2-1; D uncertain. V shed 8 bases and J shed 1 base, with 12 bases lying between them. CDR3 length: 14 amino acids. Germline loops: CDR1 MNHNS, CDR2 SASEGT. The CDR3: CASSFQGSYNEQFF. CDR3 DNA sequence: TGTGCCAGCTCGTTCCAAGGGTCCTACAATGAGCAGTTCTTC.

This clonotype has a count of ten or more. V and J are TRBV10-3 and TRBJ2-3; D gene ambiguous. Germline V lookup: CDR1 ENHRY, CDR2 SYGVKD. Trimming cost V 6 bases and J 0 bases, with 7 bases left between them. The CDR3 is 13 residues long. The CDR3 loop reads CAISGSSTDTQYF. The DNA for the CDR3 is TGTGCCATCAGCGGATCCAGCACAGATACGCAGTATTTT.

CDR3: CASSYGGMDGYTF. The CDR3 DNA reads TGTGCCAGCAGTTATGGGGGAATGGATGGCTACACCTTC. The chain is built from TRBV6-2 or TRBV6-3 and TRBJ1-2, with D tentatively TRBD1 (5 bases). Per germline, CDR1 MNHEY and CDR2 SVGEGT. The CDR3 contains 13 residues. The V and J ends lost 3 bases and 6 bases respectively, with 11 bases between them.